These 28 T cell receptor beta chains came from one sample sequenced in a study of cytomegalovirus exposure and HLA in healthy donors (dated 2017 in TCRdb). Library preparation used the immunoSEQ multiplex PCR assay. For the multiplex PCR, a mixture combining 60 forward primers for TCR Vbeta segments and 13 reverse primers for TCR Jbeta segments was used. TCRdb obtained this table from immuneACCESS and retained in-frame rearrangements with V and J assigned. These tables miss some clones; where compared with another copy, unresolved V genes account for less than half of the shortfall, and the remainder is unexplained. The sample table records tens of thousands of clones. The ten largest clones represent under 1.3% of the sample. The sequenced sample consisted of PBMCs. All receptors derive from a woman between 40 and 55 years old in good health and CMV-seronegative.

With respect to this clone: One end of the junction is discordant with germline, which a read error may explain. V and J are TRBV18 and TRBJ1-1, with a weak D call TRBD1 (6 bases). The CDR3 extends over 13 amino acids. Germline-derived CDR1 and CDR2 are KGHSH and LQKENI. In nucleotides, the CDR3 is TGTGCCAGCTCCCCGCGGGGGGACACTGAAGATTTCTTT. As protein: CASSPRGDTEDFF.

V is TRBV7-8 and J is TRBJ2-3, with D possibly matching TRBD2 (5 bases). V gave up 5 bases and J gave up 8 bases, with 11 bases separating them. CDR1 and CDR2 from the germline V gene are SGHVS and FQNEAQ. This CDR3 is built from 12 residues. CDR3 region: CASSPPEGTQYF. As DNA, the CDR3 is TGTGCCAGCAGCCCCCCTGAGGGTACGCAGTATTTT.

The chain combines TRBV5-1 with TRBJ2-1; TRBD2 aligns across 7 bases. V was clipped by 0 bases and J by 0 bases; unmatched bases: 9. The CDR3 runs to 18 residues. Germline V gene lookup returns CDR1 SGHRS and CDR2 YFSETQ. The CDR3 protein is CASSLVPAGVSSYNEQFF. CDR3 nucleotide sequence: TGCGCCAGCAGCTTGGTTCCGGCGGGAGTGAGCTCCTACAATGAGCAGTTCTTC. Using reference TRBV5-1 and TRBJ2-1 for the parts outside the CDR3, the full variable domain is KAGVTQTPRYLIKTRGQQVTLSCSPISGHRSVSWYQQTPGQGLQFLFEYFSETQRNKGNFPGRFSGRQFSNSRSEMNVSTLELGDSALYLCASSLVPAGVSSYNEQFFGPGTRLTVL.

The chain joins TRBV11-3 to TRBJ2-7, with D possibly TRBD1 on 6 matching bases. CDR1 is SGHNT and CDR2 is YENEEA in the germline V gene. V was shortened by 0 bases and J by 7 bases, with 10 bases between the two germline ends. This CDR3 is 13 amino acids long. The CDR3 nucleotides are TGTGCCAGCAGCTTAGAACGAGGGGGAGAGCAGTACTTC. Translation: CASSLERGGEQYF.

V and J are TRBV5-5 and TRBJ2-3; no firm D call. Trimming stripped 0 bases from V and 4 bases from J, with 9 bases between. Germline CDR1 and CDR2: SGHKS and YYEKEE (reference sequence). This CDR3 spans 14 amino acids. The CDR3 region is CASSLVNSPDTQYF. The CDR3 nucleotides are TGTGCCAGCAGCTTGGTTAACTCCCCAGATACGCAGTATTTT.

J is TRBJ1-3 and V is TRBV10-3; TRBD1 aligns across 8 bases. The V gene end was trimmed by 7 bases and the J gene end by 2 bases; junction bases not matched to a gene: 10. Per germline, CDR1 ENHRY and CDR2 SYGVKD. The CDR3 is 16 amino acids. CDR3 nucleotides: TGTGCCATCACCCAGCTGGACAGGGTAACTGGAAACACCATATATTTT. It is translated as CAITQLDRVTGNTIYF.

The chain joins TRBV19 to TRBJ1-4; TRBD1 matches 9 bases. The CDR3 spans 15 residues. V lost 6 bases and J lost 6; bases outside the gene matches: 8. CDR1 is LNHDA and CDR2 is SQIVND in the germline V gene (reference sequence). The CDR3 coding sequence is TGTGCCAGTAGCCGACGTCGGACAGGGGATGAAAAACTGTTTTTT. Translated: CASSRRRTGDEKLFF.

V and J are TRBV6-5 and TRBJ2-1; TRBD2 agrees at 7 bases. Germline V gene sequence: CDR1 MNHEY, CDR2 SVGAGI. This CDR3 has 16 amino acids. With V trimmed by 2 bases and J by 1 base, 5 bases remained unmatched. CDR3 sequence reads: CASSYPPGGSYNEQFF. In DNA, the CDR3 is TGTGCCAGCAGTTACCCCCCGGGGGGATCCTACAATGAGCAGTTCTTC.

V gene TRBV18 combines with J gene TRBJ1-3; 8 bases align to TRBD1. The V gene end was trimmed by 0 bases and the J gene end by 0 bases; junction bases not matched to a gene: 1. The CDR3 contains 16 residues. In germline, CDR1 is KGHSH, CDR2 LQKENI. CDR3 protein: CASSPPGQVSGNTIYF. The CDR3 DNA reads as TGTGCCAGCTCACCACCGGGACAGGTCTCTGGAAACACCATATATTTT.

The gene calls are TRBV7-2 and TRBJ1-1; D possibly corresponds to TRBD1 (6 bases). Trimming took off 4 bases at V and 6 bases at J, with 12 bases between the two ends. CDR3 length: 13 amino acids. The germline gives CDR1 SGHTA, CDR2 FQGNSA. DNA for the CDR3: TGTGCCAGCAGCTCCTACAGGGATTCTGAAGCTTTCTTT. Translated, it gives CASSSYRDSEAFF.

The chain couples TRBV4-2 to TRBJ2-1; 8 bases align to TRBD2. Germline trimming cut 3 bases from V and 7 bases from J; bases unmatched to any gene: 5. The CDR3 sequence is 14 residues long. Germline CDR1 LGHNA, CDR2 YNFKEQ. The CDR3 protein is CASSQRGVGNEQFF. The CDR3 nucleotides read TGTGCCAGCAGCCAGCGGGGGGTGGGGAATGAGCAGTTCTTC.

This sequence joins TRBV14 and TRBJ1-1; D is possibly TRBD1 (5 bases). V was clipped by 4 bases and J by 6 bases, with 9 bases between them. CDR1 is SGHDN, CDR2 FVKESK, per germline. The CDR3 has 12 residues. The CDR3 protein is CASSLQGAEAFF. CDR3 nucleotide sequence: TGTGCCAGCAGCCTGCAGGGTGCTGAAGCTTTCTTT. The variable domain in full, completed from reference TRBV14 and TRBJ1-1, reads EAGVTQFPSHSVIEKGQTVTLRCDPISGHDNLYWYRRVMGKEIKFLLHFVKESKQDESGMPNNRFLAERTGGTYSTLKVQPAELEDSGVYFCASSLQGAEAFFGQGTRLTVV.

The genes are TRBV30 and TRBJ1-5; D unclear. CDR3 size: 13 residues. Germline lookup yields CDR1 GTSNPN and CDR2 SVGIG (reference sequence). Trimming stripped 2 bases from V and 3 bases from J, with 8 bases between. CDR3 region: CAWSSSNNQPQHF. In nucleotides, the CDR3 is TGTGCCTGGAGTTCTTCTAACAATCAGCCCCAGCATTTT. The full variable domain, rest sourced from reference TRBV30 and TRBJ1-5, is SQTIHQWPATLVQPVGSPLSLECTVEGTSNPNLYWYRQAAGRGLQLLFYSVGIGQISSEVPQNLSASRPQDRQFILSSKKLLLSDSGFYLCAWSSSNNQPQHFGDGTRLSIL.

The rearrangement joins TRBV4-3 to TRBJ1-1, with 7 nucleotides matching TRBD1. Germline CDR1 LGHNA, CDR2 YSLEER. The ends lost 1 base at V and 3 bases at J; junction bases unmatched: 2. The CDR3 runs to 14 residues. The CDR3 DNA sequence: TGCGCCAGCAGCCAAGGACAGGGCTACACTGAAGCTTTCTTT. Translation: CASSQGQGYTEAFF.

The genes are TRBV7-3 and TRBJ2-1, with D possibly matching TRBD2 (6 bases). Germline CDR1 is SGHTA and CDR2 is FQGTGA. The CDR3 loop spans 15 amino acids. V lost 2 bases and J lost 7, with 15 bases in between. CDR3 protein: CASSLGGRSTNEQFF. In DNA form, the CDR3 reads TGTGCCAGCAGCTTAGGGGGGAGGTCTACAAATGAGCAGTTCTTC.

The rearrangement joins TRBV5-1 to TRBJ1-4; tentative D call: TRBD1 (5 bases). There are 15 residues in the CDR3. V shed 4 bases and J shed 5 bases, with 15 bases lying between them. CDR1 and CDR2 from the germline V gene are SGHRS and YFSETQ. The CDR3 DNA reads as TGCGCCAGCAGCGGGGAAGGAGGGGACAATGAAAAACTGTTTTTT. This codes for CASSGEGGDNEKLFF.

The chain joins TRBV18 to TRBJ1-4, with D possibly being TRBD1 (5 bases). V lost 3 bases and J lost 5, with 10 bases in between. Germline V gives CDR1 KGHSH, CDR2 LQKENI. CDR3 length: 14 amino acids. The CDR3 protein is CASSPAGSNEKLFF. DNA of the CDR3: TGTGCCAGCTCACCGGCAGGGTCAAATGAAAAACTGTTTTTT.

V usage is TRBV19 and J usage is TRBJ2-7, with 7 bases fitting TRBD1. The CDR3 is 13 amino acids. Germline CDR1 and CDR2: LNHDA and SQIVND (reference sequence). Trimming removed 3 bases from V and 2 bases from J; junction bases left unmatched: 1. The CDR3 reads CASSMDRTYEQYF. CDR3 in DNA: TGTGCCAGTAGTATGGACAGGACCTACGAGCAGTACTTC.

The chain employs TRBV18 and TRBJ2-7, with 7 bases identical to TRBD2. CDR1 is KGHSH and CDR2 is LQKENI in the germline V gene. The CDR3 length is 13 residues. V dropped 4 bases and J dropped 5; count of bases not matched to a gene: 5. This CDR3 is CASSQGAGDEQYF. The CDR3 nucleotides read TGTGCCAGCTCACAAGGTGCGGGGGACGAGCAGTACTTC.

The chain links TRBV19 to TRBJ1-1, with unresolved D. Germline V gene lookup returns CDR1 LNHDA and CDR2 SQIVND (reference sequence). The CDR3 has 14 residues. The V and J ends lost 3 bases and 4 bases respectively, with 12 bases between them. In DNA, the CDR3 is TGTGCCAGTAGTATCCTTGGGCACGCCACTGAAGCTTTCTTT. It specifies CASSILGHATEAFF.

The V and J genes are TRBV5-1 and TRBJ1-1, with D possibly being TRBD1 (5 bases). The V gene lost 2 bases and the J gene lost 0 bases, with 14 bases spanning the gap. CDR1 is SGHRS, CDR2 YFSETQ, per germline. The CDR3 totals 16 residues. The CDR3 region has the DNA TGCGCCAGCAGCTTTCCGGGGGGGAACATGAACACTGAAGCTTTCTTT. Its protein is CASSFPGGNMNTEAFF.

This chain joins TRBV30 and TRBJ2-7; D ambiguous. Germline V gene data show CDR1 as GTSNPN and CDR2 as SVGIG (reference sequence). CDR3 length: 12 residues. Trimming cost V 0 bases and J 3 bases, with 6 bases left between them. In nucleotides, the CDR3 is TGTGCCTGGAGTGTACTTGGCTACGAGCAGTACTTC. This sequence encodes CAWSVLGYEQYF.

The CDR3 coding sequence is TGTGCCAGCAGCCCCGGGACAACTAGCAATCAGCCCCAGCATTTT. Protein: CASSPGTTSNQPQHF. The rearrangement links TRBV6-1 to TRBJ1-5; TRBD1 is a possible D gene (6 bases). V dropped 6 bases and J dropped 0 bases, with 12 bases sitting between them. This CDR3 spans 15 amino acids. CDR1 and CDR2 (germline): MNHNS, SASEGT.

CDR3 protein: CASSQIAGDDNEQFF. CDR3 coding DNA: TGCGCCAGCAGCCAGATAGCGGGGGACGACAATGAGCAGTTCTTC. J is TRBJ2-1 and V is TRBV4-3, with 9 bases aligning to TRBD2. Germline V gene data show CDR1 as LGHNA and CDR2 as YSLEER. This CDR3 region has 15 residues. V was pared by 3 bases and J by 5 bases, with 5 bases of the junction left unmatched.

The chain uses TRBV4-2 and TRBJ1-2; D remains ambiguous. CDR3 length: 17 residues. Germline V CDR1 and CDR2: LGHNA, YNFKEQ. Trimming took 0 bases from V and 1 from J, leaving 15 bases between them. DNA for the CDR3: TGTGCCAGCAGCCAAGAAGGTGGCAGGCGTTATAACTATGGCTACACCTTC. Translated: CASSQEGGRRYNYGYTF.

The CDR3 here is CATSRSAGMGYEQYF. The CDR3 DNA reads as TGTGCCACCAGCAGATCTGCCGGGATGGGCTACGAGCAGTACTTC. The V call is TRBV15, the J call TRBJ2-7, with D tentatively TRBD2 (5 bases). CDR3 size: 15 residues. The germline V gene has CDR1 LNHNV and CDR2 YYDKDF (reference sequence). V lost 2 bases and J lost 3, with 14 bases in between.

The chain is built from TRBV5-1 and TRBJ1-1, with TRBD1 identical over 8 bases. The CDR3 runs 16 residues. In germline, CDR1 is SGHRS, CDR2 YFSETQ. Trimming removed 0 bases from V and 5 bases from J; junction bases left unmatched: 9. CDR3 sequence reads: CASSLGTGNIITEAFF. The CDR3 DNA sequence: TGCGCCAGCAGCTTGGGGACAGGGAATATTATTACTGAAGCTTTCTTT.

Notes on this clone: Mismatch with germline at one junction end may stem from a read error. The gene calls are TRBV7-7 and TRBJ2-1; TRBD1 aligns across 8 bases. Germline V CDR1 and CDR2: SSHAT, FNYEAQ (reference sequence). CDR3 length equals 16 residues. The CDR3 DNA follows: TGTGCTAGCAGCCCCGGACAGGGAAGGACCTACAATGAGCAGTTCTTC. It encodes CASSPGQGRTYNEQFF.